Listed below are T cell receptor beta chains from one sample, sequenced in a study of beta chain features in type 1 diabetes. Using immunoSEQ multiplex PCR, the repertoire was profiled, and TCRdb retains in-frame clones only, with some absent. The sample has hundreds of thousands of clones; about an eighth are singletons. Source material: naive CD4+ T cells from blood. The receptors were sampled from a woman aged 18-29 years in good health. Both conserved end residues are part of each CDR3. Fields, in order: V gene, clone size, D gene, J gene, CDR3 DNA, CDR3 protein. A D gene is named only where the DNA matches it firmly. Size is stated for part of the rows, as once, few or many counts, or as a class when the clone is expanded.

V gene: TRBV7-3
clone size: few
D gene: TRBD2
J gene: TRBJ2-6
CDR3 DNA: TGTGCCAGCAGCTTAGTTGGTAGCGGGCCCGGGGGGGCCAACGTCCTGACTTTC
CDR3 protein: CASSLVGSGPGGANVLTF

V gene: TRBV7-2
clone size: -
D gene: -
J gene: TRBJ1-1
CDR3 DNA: TGTGCCAGCAGCTTAGAGAGCATGAACACTGAAGCTTTCTTT
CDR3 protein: CASSLESMNTEAFF

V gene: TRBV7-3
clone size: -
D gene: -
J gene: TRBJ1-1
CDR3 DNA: TGTGCCAGCAGCTTAAAGGAGTTACCGACCACTGAAGCTTTCTTT
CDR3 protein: CASSLKELPTTEAFF

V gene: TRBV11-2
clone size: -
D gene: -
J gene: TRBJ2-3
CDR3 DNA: TGTGCCAGCAGCTCTAATTTTCTGAGAGCCACAGATACGCAGTATTTT
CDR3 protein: CASSSNFLRATDTQYF

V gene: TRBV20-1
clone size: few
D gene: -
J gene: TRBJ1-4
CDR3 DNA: TGCAGTGCTAAATATAATGAAAAACTGTTTTTT
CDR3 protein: CSAKYNEKLFF

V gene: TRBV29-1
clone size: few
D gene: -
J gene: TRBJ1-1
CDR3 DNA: TGCAGCCTGTCTAACAGGAGGGGGACTGAAGCTTTCTTT
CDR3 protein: CSLSNRRGTEAFF

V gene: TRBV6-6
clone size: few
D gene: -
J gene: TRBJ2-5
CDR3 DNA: TGTGCCAGCAGTTCACGCCGGGACGGTCAAGAGACCCAGTACTTC
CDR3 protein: CASSSRRDGQETQYF

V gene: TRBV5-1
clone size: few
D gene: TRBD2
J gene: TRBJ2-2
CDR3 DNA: TGCGCCAGCAGCTTGGTTCCTAGCGGGAGCCGAGCCGGGGAGCTGTTTTTT
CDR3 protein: CASSLVPSGSRAGELFF

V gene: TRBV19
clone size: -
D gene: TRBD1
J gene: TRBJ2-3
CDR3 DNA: TGTGCCAGCCGGACAGGGGGCGTCGGTCTGAATACGCAGTATTTT
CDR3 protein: CASRTGGVGLNTQYF

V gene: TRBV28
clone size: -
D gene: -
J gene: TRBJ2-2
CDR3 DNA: TGTGCCAGCAGTTCCAGGGGCGGGGAGCTGTTTTTT
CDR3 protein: CASSSRGGELFF

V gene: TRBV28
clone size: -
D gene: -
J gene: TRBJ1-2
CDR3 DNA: TGTGCCAGCAGTTTATACACCCCAAGCGATGGCTACACCTTC
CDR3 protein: CASSLYTPSDGYTF

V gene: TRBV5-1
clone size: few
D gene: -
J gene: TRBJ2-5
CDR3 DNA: TGCGCCAGCAGCTTGCAGGGCCAAGAGACCCAGTACTTC
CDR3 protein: CASSLQGQETQYF

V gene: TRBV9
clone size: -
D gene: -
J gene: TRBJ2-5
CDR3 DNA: TGTGCCAGCAGCGTACAACACGGCGGGGAGACCCAGTACTTC
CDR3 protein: CASSVQHGGETQYF

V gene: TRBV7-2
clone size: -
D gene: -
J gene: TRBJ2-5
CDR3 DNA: TGTGCCAGCAGCTCCCCCCTTTCTCAAGAGACCCAGTACTTC
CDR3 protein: CASSSPLSQETQYF

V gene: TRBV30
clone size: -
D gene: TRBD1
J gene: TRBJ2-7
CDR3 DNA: TGTGCCTGGAGTCCCCCAGGGACAGGGCCCCTAGGGGAGCAGTACTTC
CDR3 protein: CAWSPPGTGPLGEQYF

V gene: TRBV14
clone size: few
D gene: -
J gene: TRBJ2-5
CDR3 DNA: TGTGCCAGCAGAAAAGGCACGGGTGGTAAAGGAAAAGAGACCCAGTACTTC
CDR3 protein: CASRKGTGGKGKETQYF

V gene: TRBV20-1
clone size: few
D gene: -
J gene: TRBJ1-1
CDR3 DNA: TGCAGTGCTAAGCGAAGCACTGAAGCTTTCTTT
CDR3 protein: CSAKRSTEAFF

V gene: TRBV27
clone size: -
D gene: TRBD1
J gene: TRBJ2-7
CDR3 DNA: TGTGCCAGCAGTCCCCGGACAGGACCGACCTACGAGCAGTACTTC
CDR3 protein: CASSPRTGPTYEQYF

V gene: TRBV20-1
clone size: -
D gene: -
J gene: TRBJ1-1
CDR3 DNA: TGCAGTGCCAAAGAAAACACTGAAGCTTTCTTT
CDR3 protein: CSAKENTEAFF

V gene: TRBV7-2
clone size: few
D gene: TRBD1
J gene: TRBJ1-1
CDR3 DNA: TGTGCCAGCAGCTACAGGGGGAACACTGAAGCTTTCTTT
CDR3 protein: CASSYRGNTEAFF

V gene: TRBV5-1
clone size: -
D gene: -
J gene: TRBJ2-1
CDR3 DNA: TGCGCCAGCAGCCCTCTAGCGTCGGGGTCCTACAATGAGCAGTTCTTC
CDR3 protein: CASSPLASGSYNEQFF

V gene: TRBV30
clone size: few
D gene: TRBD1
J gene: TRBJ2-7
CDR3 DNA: TGTGCCTGGGGGGACAGGGGACTCTACGAGCAGTACTTC
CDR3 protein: CAWGDRGLYEQYF

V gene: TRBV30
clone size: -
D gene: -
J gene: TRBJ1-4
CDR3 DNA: TGTGCCTGGAGTATAAACTTCAGGCAAACTAATGAAAAACTGTTTTTT
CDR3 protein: CAWSINFRQTNEKLFF

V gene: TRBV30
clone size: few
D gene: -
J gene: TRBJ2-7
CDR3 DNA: TGTGCCTGGAACCTTCGGAGGACCTACGAGCAGTACTTC
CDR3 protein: CAWNLRRTYEQYF

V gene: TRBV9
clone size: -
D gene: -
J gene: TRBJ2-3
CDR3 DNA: TGTGCCAGCACTAAGGGTGGGGGGCTAGGAGATACGCAGTATTTT
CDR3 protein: CASTKGGGLGDTQYF

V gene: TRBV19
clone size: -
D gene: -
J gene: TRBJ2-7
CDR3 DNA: TGTGCCAGTAGTCTGGTGGCAGGGAGGACCTACGAGCAGTACTTC
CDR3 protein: CASSLVAGRTYEQYF

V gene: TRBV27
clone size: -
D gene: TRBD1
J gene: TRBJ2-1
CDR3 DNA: TGTGCCAGCAGTCGCACGACAGGGCGCCGCTACAATGAGCAGTTCTTC
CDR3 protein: CASSRTTGRRYNEQFF

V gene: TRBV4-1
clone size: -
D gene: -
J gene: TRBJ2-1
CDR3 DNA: TGCGCCAGCAGCCACCCCCAGGGAAGATCCTACAATGAGCAGTTCTTC
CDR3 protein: CASSHPQGRSYNEQFF

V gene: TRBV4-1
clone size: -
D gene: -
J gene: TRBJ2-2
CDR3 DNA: TGCGCCAGCAGCCTCCCACAGGGAATCGTCACCGGGGAGCTGTTTTTT
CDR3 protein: CASSLPQGIVTGELFF

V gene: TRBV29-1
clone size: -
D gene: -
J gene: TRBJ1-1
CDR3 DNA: TGCAGCGTTGAAGTAAGGAGGAACACTGAAGCTTTCTTT
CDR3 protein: CSVEVRRNTEAFF

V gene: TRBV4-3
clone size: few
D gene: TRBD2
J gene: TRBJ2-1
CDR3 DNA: TGCGCCAGCAGCCAAAGGACTAGCGGGAGCGTCCTCAATGAGCAGTTCTTC
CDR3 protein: CASSQRTSGSVLNEQFF

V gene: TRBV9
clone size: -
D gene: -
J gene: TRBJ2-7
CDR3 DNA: TGTGCCAGCAGCCCACAGGAGCATCACTACGAGCAGTACTTC
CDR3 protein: CASSPQEHHYEQYF

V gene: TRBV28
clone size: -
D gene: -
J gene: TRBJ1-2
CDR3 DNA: TGTGCCAGCAGTTTAGCCCGGGTAGCCGTCTATGGCTACACCTTC
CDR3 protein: CASSLARVAVYGYTF

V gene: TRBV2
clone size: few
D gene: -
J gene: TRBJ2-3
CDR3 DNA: TGTGCCAGCGAACGCCAGGCCCATAGCACAGATACGCAGTATTTT
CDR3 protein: CASERQAHSTDTQYF

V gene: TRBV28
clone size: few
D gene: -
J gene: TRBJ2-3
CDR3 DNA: TGTGCCAGCATAACCGCTAGCACAGATACGCAGTATTTT
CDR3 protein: CASITASTDTQYF

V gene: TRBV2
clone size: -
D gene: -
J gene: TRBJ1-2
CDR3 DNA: TGTGCCAGCACCGGAGGGACCGGCTACACCTTC
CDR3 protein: CASTGGTGYTF